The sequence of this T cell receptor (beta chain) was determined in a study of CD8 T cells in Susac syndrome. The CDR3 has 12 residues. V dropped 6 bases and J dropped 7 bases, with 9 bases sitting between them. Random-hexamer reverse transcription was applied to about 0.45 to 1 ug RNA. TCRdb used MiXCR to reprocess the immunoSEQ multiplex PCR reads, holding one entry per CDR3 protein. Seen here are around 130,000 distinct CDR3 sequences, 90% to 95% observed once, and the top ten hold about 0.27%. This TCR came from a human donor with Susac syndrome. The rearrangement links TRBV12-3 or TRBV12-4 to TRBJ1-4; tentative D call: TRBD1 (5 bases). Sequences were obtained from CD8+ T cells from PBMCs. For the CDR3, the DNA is TGTGCCAGCAGCCCAAGGGGTGAAAAACTGTTTTTT. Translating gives CASSPRGEKLFF.